Following are 18 T cell receptor beta chains from one sample sequenced in a study of prognosis after radiotherapy for stage I lung cancer. Starting from genomic DNA, TCR beta CDR3 was amplified through two-round multiplex PCR. Primers were specific to each TRBV and TRBJ gene in first-round PCR. From the multiplex PCR reads, TCRdb called clonotypes with MiXCR, one entry per CDR3 protein. The sample has approximately 25,000 distinct CDR3 sequences, approximately 44% seen once. The input for sequencing was PBMCs, taken before or after stereotactic body radiation therapy (not recorded which). The receptors derive from a donor at least 50 years old with non-small cell lung cancer.

This chain joins TRBV12-3 or TRBV12-4 and TRBJ2-2; 8 nucleotides match TRBD2. This CDR3 comprises 17 residues. V was pared by 3 bases and J by 3 bases, with 9 bases of the junction left unmatched. CDR3 region: CASSFLTSVIDTGELFF. CDR3 nucleotide sequence: TGTGCCAGCAGTTTCCTGACTAGCGTGATAGACACCGGGGAGCTGTTTTTT.

In the case of this clonotype: Compared with germline, one end of the junction differs, possibly owing to a read error. The V and J genes are TRBV6-1 and TRBJ2-7; 7 nucleotides agree with TRBD2. The CDR3 contains 15 residues. CDR1 MNHNS and CDR2 SASEGT come from the germline V gene. The CDR3 region has the DNA TGTGCCAGCAGTGAAAGTGGTAGCGGGTCCTACCAGCAGTACTTC. It encodes CASSESGSGSYQQYF.

This clonotype was seen many times. The V and J genes are TRBV5-4 and TRBJ1-2, with 7 bases matching TRBD1. CDR3 size: 14 residues. Germline V gene sequence: CDR1 SGHNT, CDR2 YYREEE (reference sequence). The V gene end was trimmed by 0 bases and the J gene end by 4 bases; junction bases not matched to a gene: 3. CDR3 DNA: TGTGCCAGCAGCTTGGACAGGGGATTCTATGGCTACACCTTC. This codes for CASSLDRGFYGYTF. The whole variable domain, filled in from reference TRBV5-4 and TRBJ1-2, reads ETGVTQSPTHLIKTRGQQVTLRCSSQSGHNTVSWYQQALGQGPQFIFQYYREEENGRGNFPPRFSGLQFPNYSSELNVNALELDDSALYLCASSLDRGFYGYTFGSGTRLTVV.

This clonotype came up many times. This chain links TRBV10-3 with TRBJ1-1, with D uncertain. This CDR3 has 13 amino acids. The germline V gene encodes CDR1 ENHRY and CDR2 SYGVKD. The germline V and J ends were trimmed by 0 bases and 1 base, with 3 bases remaining between them. CDR3 sequence reads: CAISESQNTEAFF. The CDR3 bases are TGTGCCATCAGTGAGTCCCAGAACACTGAAGCTTTCTTT.

This clonotype qualifies as medium-sized (0.01 to 0.1%). The chain links TRBV10-2 to TRBJ2-7; 7 bases fit TRBD1. The CDR3 totals 10 residues. Germline V gives CDR1 WSHSY, CDR2 SAAADI. Losses at the gene ends were 10 bases for V and 4 bases for J; bases not matched to a gene: 1. The CDR3 nucleotides are TGCGCCACGGGACAGTACGAGCAGTACTTC. It yields the protein CATGQYEQYF.

Ten or more counts support this clonotype. The chain combines TRBV7-3 with TRBJ2-2; D remains ambiguous. CDR1 is SGHTA, CDR2 FQGTGA, per germline. The V gene lost 2 bases and the J gene lost 0 bases, with 13 bases spanning the gap. The CDR3 spans 17 residues. Here the CDR3 reads CASSLLPRATNTGELFF. CDR3 bases: TGTGCCAGCAGCTTACTCCCCCGGGCAACGAACACCGGGGAGCTGTTTTTT.

This clonotype was counted at least ten times. Germline is not matched at one junction end, which may reflect a read error. The J gene is TRBJ1-4, the V gene TRBV5-6; possibly TRBD1 for D (5 bases). The CDR3 covers 16 residues. Germline V gene data show CDR1 as SGHDT and CDR2 as YYEEEE. CDR3 sequence (DNA): TGTGCCAGCGGCTTGTGGGGGGATGCAACTAATGAAAAACTGTTTTTT. Translated, it gives CASGLWGDATNEKLFF.

At least ten counts were recorded for this clonotype. V is TRBV20-1 and J is TRBJ1-6; 7 positions match TRBD1. The length of the CDR3 is 16 residues. CDR1 is DFQATT and CDR2 is SNEGSKA in the germline V gene (reference sequence). The ends lost 1 base at V and 7 bases at J; junction bases unmatched: 10. The CDR3 spells CSARVLTGARNSPLHF. The CDR3 DNA reads TGCAGTGCTAGAGTGTTAACAGGGGCTAGGAATTCACCCCTCCACTTT.

This clonotype has ten or more counts. This chain links TRBV7-9 with TRBJ1-1, with D unresolved. Germline lookup yields CDR1 SEHNR and CDR2 FQNEAQ (reference sequence). V was pared by 5 bases and J by 3 bases, with 7 bases between. CDR3 size: 12 residues. The CDR3 nucleotides read TGTGCCAGCAGCCTAGTGGACACTGAAGCTTTCTTT. Residues: CASSLVDTEAFF.

The chain recombines TRBV20-1 with TRBJ1-5; D is perhaps TRBD1 (5 bases). CDR1 is DFQATT, CDR2 SNEGSKA, per germline (reference sequence). The length of the CDR3 is 15 residues. Trimming removed 4 bases from V and 0 bases from J, with 13 bases in between. CDR3 bases: TGCAGTGCTACAGACAGAGCGGGTAGCAATCAGCCCCAGCATTTT. Protein sequence: CSATDRAGSNQPQHF.

This clonotype was picked up one time. Mismatch with germline at one junction end may stem from a read error. The gene calls are TRBV6-1 and TRBJ2-1; D is unresolved. The CDR3 runs to 19 residues. Germline V gene lookup returns CDR1 MNHNS and CDR2 SASEGT. This chain's CDR3 is CASSEDFPSDPSWDNEQFF. The DNA of the CDR3 is TGTGCCAGCAGCGAAGATTTTCCCTCAGATCCCTCCTGGGACAATGAGCAGTTCTTC.

This clonotype has ten or more counts. This sequence joins TRBV12-3 or TRBV12-4 and TRBJ2-6; D is ambiguous. This CDR3 has 15 amino acids. Trimming pared 0 bases from V and 1 base from J, leaving 4 bases between. The CDR3 loop reads CASSLAGSGANVLTF. Here the CDR3 DNA reads TGTGCCAGCAGTTTAGCCGGTTCTGGGGCCAACGTCCTGACTTTC.

This clonotype was observed at least ten times. V usage is TRBV5-4 and J usage is TRBJ2-5, with 10 positions matching TRBD1. Germline CDR1 and CDR2: SGHNT and YYREEE (reference sequence). This CDR3 contains 15 residues. The V segment lost 5 bases and the J segment 5 bases; nucleotides outside the gene matches: 9. CDR3 in amino acids: CASRSGTGEGETQYF. In nucleotides, the CDR3 is TGTGCCAGCAGATCCGGGACAGGGGAAGGGGAGACCCAGTACTTC. Full variable domain (remainder filled in from reference TRBV5-4 and TRBJ2-5): ETGVTQSPTHLIKTRGQQVTLRCSSQSGHNTVSWYQQALGQGPQFIFQYYREEENGRGNFPPRFSGLQFPNYSSELNVNALELDDSALYLCASRSGTGEGETQYFGPGTRLLVL.

This clonotype was found many times. This chain connects TRBV11-1 to TRBJ1-5; the D is unclear. CDR1 and CDR2 from the germline V gene are SGHAT and FQDESV (reference sequence). The ends were cut back, 10 bases at V and 0 bases at J, with 13 bases in the middle. CDR3 length: 14 residues. The CDR3 here is CANGATDSNQPQHF. For the CDR3, the DNA is TGTGCCAACGGAGCGACGGATAGCAATCAGCCCCAGCATTTT.

On this clonotype: This likely traces to a read error, being one base from a far larger clone. The chain couples TRBV6-5 to TRBJ2-3, with TRBD2 as a possible D gene (6 bases). The CDR3 extends over 14 amino acids. From germline, CDR1 is MNHEY and CDR2 SVGAGI. V dropped 6 bases and J dropped 0 bases, with 10 bases sitting between them. CDR3 sequence reads: CASRGLSSTDTQYF. CDR3 DNA: TGTGCCAGCAGGGGACTGTCTAGCACAGATACGCAGTATTTT.

The table lists this clonotype with many counts. J is TRBJ2-3 and V is TRBV29-1; 7 bases are shared with TRBD1. The germline V gene has CDR1 SQVTM and CDR2 ANQGSEA. The CDR3 covers 15 residues. After removal of 5 bases from V and 0 bases from J, the junction contained 8 bases not matched to a gene. CDR3 coding DNA: TGCAGCGTTTCCGGGACAGATACTAGCACAGATACGCAGTATTTT. It translates to CSVSGTDTSTDTQYF.

As to this clonotype: This could be a read error, since a much larger clone is one nucleotide away. The V gene is TRBV5-6, the J gene TRBJ1-6; 8 nucleotides agree with TRBD1. Germline V gene data show CDR1 as SGHDT and CDR2 as YYEEEE. This CDR3 has 14 residues. The CDR3 nucleotides read TGTACCAGCAGCTTGGCACAGGGGGGTTCACCCCTCCACTTT. It yields the protein CTSSLAQGGSPLHF.

This rearrangement joins TRBV6-5 to TRBJ1-2; TRBD1 might be the D (5 bases). V shed 2 bases and J shed 1 base, with 14 bases lying between them. CDR1 is MNHEY and CDR2 is SVGAGI in the germline V gene. CDR3 length: 16 residues. The CDR3 region has the DNA TGTGCCAGCAGTTACCCATATGGGGCGTTTAACTATGGCTACACCTTC. Translation gives CASSYPYGAFNYGYTF.